This TCR beta chain was captured by sequencing in a study of PD-L1 blockade in urothelial cancer. In the study overall: Patients commenced atezolizumab in about 2014, and it was given at 1,200 mg intravenously every 3 weeks. Blood was subjected to analysis at 3 weeks (second dose) and 6 weeks following treatment start.

Study-level results: Lower pretreatment blood TCR clonality, under the median, predicted better survival, researchers reported.

Produced via immunoSEQ multiplex PCR; TCRdb's table is partial and in-frame only. The sample has around 100,000 clones; roughly 90% are singletons. With regard to this clone: Its target is unknown.

The time point is: peripheral blood 6 weeks after treatment start. This receptor was identified in a man in his sixties with urothelial cancer. This specimen was PBMCs, taken around atezolizumab (anti-PD-L1) treatment.

The CDR3 region has the DNA TGTGCCAGCAGTTTAAAGGGGACAGTTTCCTACGAGCAGTACTTC. Its translation is CASSLKGTVSYEQYF. The V call is TRBV5-6, the J call TRBJ2-7, with 7 bases aligning to TRBD1. Germline V gene data show CDR1 as SGHDT and CDR2 as YYEEEE. The CDR3 sequence is 15 residues long. The ends lost 5 bases at V and 1 base at J; junction bases unmatched: 9.